The T cell receptor (beta chain) under discussion was sequenced for a study of regulatory and conventional T cells in RAG deficiency (dated by TCRdb to the late 2010s). Looking at the study overall: High-throughput TCR beta sequencing was used to compare the repertoire diversity and composition of Treg, conventional CD4+ and CD8+ T cells between RAG-deficient patients and healthy controls. Study-wide conclusions, independent of this receptor: Compared with control T-cell subpopulations, the RAG-deficient patients had markedly lower Shannon entropy and higher Simpson indices. In Omenn syndrome patients, sorted CD25-high CD127-low cells may represent peripherally activated cells rather than bona fide Treg cells. Shorter CDR3 lengths were found in all patient T-cell subsets, and >85% Treg-Tconv repertoire overlap at nucleotide and amino acid level was observed in Omenn syndrome patients. Some T-cell subset analyses were not done for some subjects. Unique TCR beta sequences from Treg cells were roughly 110-fold fewer in Omenn syndrome and CID/AS patients than controls, versus 7.5 to 10-fold for other subsets.

In the case of this clone: Its antigen is not yet known. Base qualities are not provided; no much larger clone lies one nucleotide away.

CDR1 and CDR2 (MNHNS, SASEGT) derive from the germline V gene. The cysteine opens and the phenylalanine closes a CDR3 of 15 amino acids. Only the CDR3 portion is preserved as DNA: 45 bases, with reading frame beginning at the first base. Between the V and J ends, shortened by 2 bases and 5 bases respectively, the junction contains 15 bases. Before genomic DNA extraction, conventional CD4+ T cells were purified from blood as CD25-low CD127-high cells. Roughly eight healthy control donors were used as the comparison group for repertoire analyses. Library preparation used the immunoSEQ multiplex PCR assay. Rearranged TCR beta chain products were amplified from genomic DNA of sorted T-cell subsets and sequenced. As for how the authors treated the data: Repertoire diversity of productive TCR beta rearrangements was quantified using Shannon entropy and Simpson indices. To gauge clonal expansion, the frequencies of the 100 most abundant productive TCR beta clonotypes among total reads were added together. The TRB repertoires were scored with a self-reactivity index that is based on amino acid usage at CDR3beta positions 6 and 7. Two-way ANOVA was used for repertoire analyses, and Student t or Mann-Whitney tests were used for flow cytometric analyses. As stored in TCRdb, this immuneACCESS dataset retains in-frame rearrangements with V and J assigned. A fraction of the clones does not appear; measured against another copy, unresolved V genes explain less than half of the discrepancy, and the remainder lacks a known reason. For V, J and clone size, that table is used; D and trimming come from the DNA. This sample lists under 35,000 clones; about 80% were detected once. The ten largest account for around 3.4% of the sample.

These data were also reused for a study on regulatory T cells. In that second paper, the authors write: For the multiplex PCR, 52 forward TRBV primers and 13 reverse TRBJ primers were used, and amplification bias was corrected with both assay-based and computational methods. In patients, repertoires had restricted unique TRB V-J pairs and skewed V and J gene usage, with regulatory T cells showing the most marked changes. The study compared T-cell receptor beta repertoires of sorted regulatory, conventional CD4+ and CD8+ T cells in CD3G-deficient patients with those in healthy controls. Peripheral blood mononuclear cells were isolated by Ficoll density separation. Within the immunoSEQ assay, multiplex PCR amplified rearranged TRB loci from genomic DNA. TRB amplicons were sequenced using an Illumina HiSeq platform. Raw sequences were error-filtered and aligned to reference gene sequences by custom algorithms, then analyzed with the immunoSEQ online tools. The frequencies of productive and nonproductive TRB rearrangements were evaluated among unique sequences as well as among total sequences. Groups were compared by t tests, Mann-Whitney tests or two-way ANOVA performed in Prism software.

The specimen sequenced was CD4+ effector T cells sorted from blood. The source is a human donor in good health. The rearranged chain carries TRBV6-1 and TRBJ1-1; the D gene is perhaps TRBD1, on 5 matching bases. This receptor carries the CDR3 CASSENFGGGTEAFF. The sequenced DNA: TGTGCCAGCAGTGAAAATTTTGGGGGGGGTACTGAAGCTTTCTTT.